Described below is a single T cell receptor (beta chain) sequence and its context. Its cognate antigen is unknown. This specimen comes from a study of blood T cells in healthy people across ages. Study results and limitations: Diversity of TCR beta correlated strongly with naive T cell percentage.

Together with a sample-barcoded 5' primer, a J-beta primer mix was included in a second PCR lasting about 6 to 11 cycles. MiXCR, applied by TCRdb to the 5' RACE reads, yields one record per CDR3 protein. The sample gives 800,000 to 1,300,000 distinct CDR3 sequences, approximately 26% of which show up once; around 0.75% is in the top ten. With each sample, at least 5 micrograms of total RNA were extracted. CDR1 and CDR2 (germline): LGHNA, YSLEER. Trimming shortened V by 0 bases and J by 1 base, and 6 bases separated the two germline ends. This CDR3 region has 14 residues. The same specimen was also included in a second study, on T cells of mothers and their children. That work states: The second PCR used the M1S primer, and this primer added sample barcodes and 2-4 random nucleotides.

This clonotype originated in a girl aged 2-10 years in good health. The genes are TRBV4-3 and TRBJ2-5, with D unresolved. The sequenced sample was blood. This CDR3 is CASSQESAQETQYF. DNA for the CDR3: TGCGCCAGCAGCCAAGAAAGCGCCCAAGAGACCCAGTACTTC.